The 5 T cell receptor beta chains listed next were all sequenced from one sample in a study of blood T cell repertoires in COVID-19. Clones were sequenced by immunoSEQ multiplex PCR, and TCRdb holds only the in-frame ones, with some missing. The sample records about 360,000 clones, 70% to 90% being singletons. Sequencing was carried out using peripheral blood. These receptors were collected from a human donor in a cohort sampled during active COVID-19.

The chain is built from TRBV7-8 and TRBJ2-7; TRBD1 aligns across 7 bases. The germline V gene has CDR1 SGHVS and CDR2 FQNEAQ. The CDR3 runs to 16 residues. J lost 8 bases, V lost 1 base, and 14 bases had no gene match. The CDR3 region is CASSLGRRDRHDKQYF. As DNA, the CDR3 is TGTGCCAGCAGCTTAGGTCGTAGGGACAGACACGACAAGCAGTACTTC.

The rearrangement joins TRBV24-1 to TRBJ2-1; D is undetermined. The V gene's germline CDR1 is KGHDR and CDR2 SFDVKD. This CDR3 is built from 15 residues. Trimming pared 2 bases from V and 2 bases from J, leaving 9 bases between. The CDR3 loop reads CATSDSTTTYNEQFF. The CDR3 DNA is TGTGCCACCAGTGATTCCACAACTACCTACAATGAGCAGTTCTTC.

The chain's CDR3 is CASSPRLAGDYNEQFF. CDR3 nucleotides: TGTGCCAGCAGCCCGAGACTAGCGGGGGACTACAATGAGCAGTTCTTC. The chain links TRBV3-1 (or the pseudogene TRBV3-2) to TRBJ2-1; 12 bases align to TRBD2. There are 16 residues in the CDR3. The germline CDR1 and CDR2 sequences are LGHDT and YNNKEL (reference sequence). V lost 4 bases to trimming and J lost 3 bases; unmatched junction nucleotides: 4.

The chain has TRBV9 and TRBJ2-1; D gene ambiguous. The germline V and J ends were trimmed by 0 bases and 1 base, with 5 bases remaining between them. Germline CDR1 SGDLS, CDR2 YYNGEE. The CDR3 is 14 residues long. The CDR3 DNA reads TGTGCCAGCAGCGTAGCGGGTTCCTACAATGAGCAGTTCTTC. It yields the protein CASSVAGSYNEQFF.

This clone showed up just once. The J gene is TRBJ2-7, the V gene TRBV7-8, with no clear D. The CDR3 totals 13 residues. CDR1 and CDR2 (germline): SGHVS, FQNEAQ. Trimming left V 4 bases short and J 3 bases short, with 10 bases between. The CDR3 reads CASSSYQDYEQYF. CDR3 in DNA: TGTGCCAGCAGCTCCTACCAGGACTACGAGCAGTACTTC.